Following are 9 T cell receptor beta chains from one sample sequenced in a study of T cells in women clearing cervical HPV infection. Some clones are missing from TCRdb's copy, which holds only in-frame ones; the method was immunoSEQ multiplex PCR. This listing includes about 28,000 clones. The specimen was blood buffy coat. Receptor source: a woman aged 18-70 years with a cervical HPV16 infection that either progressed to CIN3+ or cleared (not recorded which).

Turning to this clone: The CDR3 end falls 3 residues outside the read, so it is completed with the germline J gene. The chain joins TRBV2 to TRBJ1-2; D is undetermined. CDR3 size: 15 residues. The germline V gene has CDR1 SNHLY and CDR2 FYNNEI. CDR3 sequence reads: CASTLGLAVLDDYTF. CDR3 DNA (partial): TGTGCCAGCACCTTAGGACTAGCGGTCCTTGATGAC.

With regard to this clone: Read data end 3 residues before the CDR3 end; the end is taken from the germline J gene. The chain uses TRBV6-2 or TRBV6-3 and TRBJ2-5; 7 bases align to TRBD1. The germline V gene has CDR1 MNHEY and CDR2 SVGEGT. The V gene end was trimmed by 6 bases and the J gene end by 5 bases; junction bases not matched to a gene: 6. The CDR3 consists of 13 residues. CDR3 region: CASSGDSQETQYF. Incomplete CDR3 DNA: TGTGCCAGCAGCGGGGACAGTCAGGAGACC.

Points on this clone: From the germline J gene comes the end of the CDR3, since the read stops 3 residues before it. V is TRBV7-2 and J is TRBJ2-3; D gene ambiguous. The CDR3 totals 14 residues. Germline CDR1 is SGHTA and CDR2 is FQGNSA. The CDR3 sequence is CASSSRRSNQPQYF. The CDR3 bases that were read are TGTGCCAGCAGCTCTCGACGTAGCAATCAGCCG.

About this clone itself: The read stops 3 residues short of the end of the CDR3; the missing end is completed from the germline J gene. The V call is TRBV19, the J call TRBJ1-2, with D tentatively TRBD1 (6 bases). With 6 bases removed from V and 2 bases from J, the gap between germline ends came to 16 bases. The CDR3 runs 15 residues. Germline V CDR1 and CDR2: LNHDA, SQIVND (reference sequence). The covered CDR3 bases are TGTGCCAGTAGAAATAGGGGGACCGAGAACTATGGC. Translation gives CASRNRGTENYG. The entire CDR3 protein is CASRNRGTENYGYTF. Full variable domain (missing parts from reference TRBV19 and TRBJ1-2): DGGITQSPKYLFRKEGQNVTLSCEQNLNHDAMYWYRQDPGQGLRLIYYSQIVNDFQKGDIAEGYSVSREKKESFPLTVTSAQKNPTAFYLCASRNRGTENYGYTFGSGTRLTVV.

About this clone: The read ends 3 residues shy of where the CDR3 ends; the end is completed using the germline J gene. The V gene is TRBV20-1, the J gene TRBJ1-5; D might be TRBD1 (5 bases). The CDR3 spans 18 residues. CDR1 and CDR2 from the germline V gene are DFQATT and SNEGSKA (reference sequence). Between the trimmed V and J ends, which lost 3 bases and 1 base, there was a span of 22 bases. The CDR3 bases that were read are TGCAGTGCTAGGCCGGGGGGAGGAGGCCCGGCGAGCAATCAGCCC. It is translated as CSARPGGGGPASNQP. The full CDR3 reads CSARPGGGGPASNQPQHF.

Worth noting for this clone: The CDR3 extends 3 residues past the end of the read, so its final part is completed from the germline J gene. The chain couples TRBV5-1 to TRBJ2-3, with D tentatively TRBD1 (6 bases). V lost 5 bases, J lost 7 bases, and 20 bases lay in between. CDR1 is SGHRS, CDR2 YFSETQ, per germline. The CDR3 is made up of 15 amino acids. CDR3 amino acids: CASRETGRGMHTQYF. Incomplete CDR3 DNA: TGCGCCAGCAGGGAGACAGGTCGCGGTATGCATACG.

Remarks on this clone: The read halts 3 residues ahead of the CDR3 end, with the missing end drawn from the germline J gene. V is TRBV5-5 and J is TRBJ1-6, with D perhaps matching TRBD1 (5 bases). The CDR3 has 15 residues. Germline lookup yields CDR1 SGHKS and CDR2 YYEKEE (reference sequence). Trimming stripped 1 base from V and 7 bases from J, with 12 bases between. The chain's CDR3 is CASSLQGNGNSPLHF. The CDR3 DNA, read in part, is TGTGCCAGCAGCTTGCAGGGAAATGGGAATTCACCC. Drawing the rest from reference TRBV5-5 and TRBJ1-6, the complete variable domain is DAGVTQSPTHLIKTRGQQVTLRCSPISGHKSVSWYQQVLGQGPQFIFQYYEKEERGRGNFPDRFSARQFPNYSSELNVNALLLGDSALYLCASSLQGNGNSPLHFGNGTRLTVT.

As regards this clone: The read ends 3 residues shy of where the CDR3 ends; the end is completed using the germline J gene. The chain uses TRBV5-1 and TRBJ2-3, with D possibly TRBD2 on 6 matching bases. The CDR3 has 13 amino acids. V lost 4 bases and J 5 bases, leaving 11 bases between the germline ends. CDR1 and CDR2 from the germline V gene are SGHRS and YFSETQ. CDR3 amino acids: CASSPWGEDTQYF. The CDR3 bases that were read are TGCGCCAGCAGCCCATGGGGGGAAGATACG.

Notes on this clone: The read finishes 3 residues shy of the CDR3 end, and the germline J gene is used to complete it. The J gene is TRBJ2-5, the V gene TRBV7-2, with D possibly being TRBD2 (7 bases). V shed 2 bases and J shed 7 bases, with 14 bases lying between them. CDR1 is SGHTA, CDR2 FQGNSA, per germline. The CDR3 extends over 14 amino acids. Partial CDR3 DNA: TGTGCCAGCAGCTTATGGCGGGGGCCGGGGACC. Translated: CASSLWRGPGT. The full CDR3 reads CASSLWRGPGTQYF.